The clone carrying this T cell receptor beta chain was recorded only once. This sample was taken from a study of CD8 T cells in Susac syndrome. An input of 0.5 to 1 ug of RNA was subjected to reverse transcription using random hexamers. Amplification of TCR beta CDR3 by immunoSEQ multiplex PCR spanned 54 Vbeta and 13 Jbeta. TCRdb itself ran the immunoSEQ multiplex PCR reads through MiXCR, one entry per CDR3 protein. There are 110,000 or so distinct CDR3 sequences in the sample; roughly 92% occur only once, and roughly 0.12% lies in the top ten. Sequencing targeted TCR beta in blood CD8+ and CD4+ T cells. The study used healthy donors as controls matched for age and sex. CDR1 is SGHRS and CDR2 is YFSETQ in the germline V gene. This CDR3 comprises 14 residues. Trimming stripped 3 bases from V and 3 bases from J, with 11 bases between.

Input material: CD8+ T cells from PBMCs. V is TRBV5-1 and J is TRBJ2-3; no firm D call. The origin of this receptor is a human donor in good health. In DNA, the CDR3 is TGCGCCAGCAGCTCCAGCCGAAGGACAGATACGCAGTATTTT. Translating it yields CASSSSRRTDTQYF.